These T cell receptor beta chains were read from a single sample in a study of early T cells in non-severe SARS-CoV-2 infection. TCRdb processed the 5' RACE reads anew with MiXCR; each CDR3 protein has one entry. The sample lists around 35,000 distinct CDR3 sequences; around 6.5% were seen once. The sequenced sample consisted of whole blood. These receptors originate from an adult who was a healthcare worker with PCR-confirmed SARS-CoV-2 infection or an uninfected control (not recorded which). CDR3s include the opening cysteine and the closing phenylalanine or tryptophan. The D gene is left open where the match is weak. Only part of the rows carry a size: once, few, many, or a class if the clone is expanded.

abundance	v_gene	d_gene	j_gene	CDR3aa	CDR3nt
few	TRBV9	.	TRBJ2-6	CASSVGSGANVLTF	TGTGCCAGCAGCGTAGGCTCTGGGGCCAACGTCCTGACTTTC
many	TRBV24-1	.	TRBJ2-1	CATSDLQGSGYNEQFF	TGTGCCACCAGTGATTTGCAGGGGAGTGGCTACAATGAGCAGTTCTTC
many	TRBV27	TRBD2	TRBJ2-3	CASSPPVAGGIDTQYF	TGTGCCAGCAGTCCCCCGGTGGCGGGAGGGATAGATACGCAGTATTTT
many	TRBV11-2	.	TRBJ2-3	CASSPVPRNTDTQYF	TGTGCCAGCAGCCCCGTTCCGCGGAACACAGATACGCAGTATTTT
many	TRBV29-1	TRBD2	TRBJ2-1	CSSPGTSGREQFF	TGCAGCTCTCCAGGGACTAGCGGGAGGGAGCAGTTCTTC
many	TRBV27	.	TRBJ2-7	CASSFSENPAYEQYF	TGTGCCAGCAGTTTTTCAGAGAATCCAGCCTACGAGCAGTACTTC
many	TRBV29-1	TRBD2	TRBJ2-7	CSISGGSGTYEQYF	TGCAGCATCTCAGGAGGTAGCGGGACCTACGAGCAGTACTTC
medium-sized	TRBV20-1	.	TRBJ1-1	CSASTGWRVNTEAFF	TGCAGTGCTAGTACGGGGTGGAGAGTGAACACTGAAGCTTTCTTT
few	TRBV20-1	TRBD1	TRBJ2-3	CSANHGQYRRTGGTDTQYF	TGCAGTGCTAACCACGGACAGTATCGGAGGACAGGGGGTACAGATACGCAGTATTTT
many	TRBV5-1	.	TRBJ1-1	CASRSDPVGTEAFF	TGCGCCAGCAGATCCGACCCGGTAGGGACTGAAGCTTTCTTT
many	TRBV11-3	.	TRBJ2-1	CASSLSGGLPNEQFF	TGTGCCAGCAGCCTCTCTGGGGGCCTACCCAATGAGCAGTTCTTC
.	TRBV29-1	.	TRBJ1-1	CSAGTWNTEAFF	TGCAGTGCAGGGACTTGGAACACTGAAGCTTTCTTT
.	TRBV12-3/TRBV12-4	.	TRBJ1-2	CASRGGVLNYGYTF	TGTGCCAGCAGGGGGGGGGTTCTCAACTATGGCTACACCTTC
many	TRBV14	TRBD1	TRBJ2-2	CASSRDRGHKLFF	TGTGCCAGCAGCCGGGACAGGGGTCACAAGCTGTTTTTT
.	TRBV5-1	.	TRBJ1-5	CASSTGGDEQPQHF	TGCGCCAGCAGCACCGGGGGGGATGAACAGCCCCAGCATTTT
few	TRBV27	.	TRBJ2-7	CASSWTASSYEQYF	TGTGCCAGCAGTTGGACTGCAAGCTCCTACGAGCAGTACTTC
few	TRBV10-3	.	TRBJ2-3	CAISESTTGSDTQYF	TGTGCCATCAGTGAGTCGACTACCGGGTCAGATACGCAGTATTTT
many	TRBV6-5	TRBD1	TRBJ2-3	CASSAQGASTDTQYF	TGTGCCAGCAGTGCACAGGGGGCGAGCACAGATACGCAGTATTTT
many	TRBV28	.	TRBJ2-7	CASSSGQPYEQYF	TGTGCCAGCAGCTCCGGACAGCCTTACGAGCAGTACTTC
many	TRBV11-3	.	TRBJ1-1	CASSQQWNTEAFF	TGTGCCAGCAGCCAACAGTGGAACACTGAAGCTTTCTTT
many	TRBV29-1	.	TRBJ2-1	CSVEGRDGAYNEQFF	TGCAGCGTGGAAGGGCGTGACGGGGCCTACAATGAGCAGTTCTTC
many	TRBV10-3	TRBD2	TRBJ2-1	CAISRTSGRGSEQFF	TGTGCCATCAGTCGTACTAGCGGGAGAGGGAGTGAGCAGTTCTTC
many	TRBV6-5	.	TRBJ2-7	CASSYGLASSYEQYF	TGTGCCAGCAGTTACGGGCTAGCGAGCTCCTACGAGCAGTACTTC
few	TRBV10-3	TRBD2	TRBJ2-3	CAIRPASGRSDTQYF	TGTGCCATCAGACCAGCTAGCGGGAGGTCAGATACGCAGTATTTT
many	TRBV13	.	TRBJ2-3	CASSAWIVSGDTQYF	TGTGCCAGCAGCGCCTGGATCGTTTCGGGAGATACGCAGTATTTT
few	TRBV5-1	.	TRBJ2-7	CASSWGTASYEQYF	TGCGCCAGCAGCTGGGGGACGGCGTCCTACGAGCAGTACTTC
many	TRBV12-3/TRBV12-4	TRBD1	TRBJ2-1	CASSPTGGFRNEQFF	TGTGCCAGCAGTCCAACAGGGGGCTTTAGGAATGAGCAGTTCTTC
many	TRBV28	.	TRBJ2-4	CATLDHLGDIQYF	TGTGCCACCTTGGATCATTTGGGGGACATTCAGTACTTC
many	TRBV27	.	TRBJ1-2	CASPTTSNYGYTF	TGTGCCAGCCCTACAACTTCTAACTATGGCTACACCTTC
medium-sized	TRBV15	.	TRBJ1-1	CATALVWDYLSGTEAFF	TGTGCCACCGCACTAGTCTGGGACTACCTCTCGGGCACTGAAGCTTTCTTT
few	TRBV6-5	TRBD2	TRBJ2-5	CASSPQGVSGYQETQYF	TGTGCCAGCAGTCCCCAGGGTGTTAGCGGGTACCAAGAGACCCAGTACTTC
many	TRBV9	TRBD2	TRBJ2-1	CASSPPSRASGRSDEQFF	TGTGCCAGCAGCCCGCCATCTAGGGCTAGCGGGAGATCAGATGAGCAGTTCTTC
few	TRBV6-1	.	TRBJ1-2	CASSEARWTDNYGYTF	TGTGCCAGCAGTGAAGCGCGCTGGACAGATAACTATGGCTACACCTTC
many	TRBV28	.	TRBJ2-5	CASSGSGTPETQYF	TGTGCCAGCAGTGGATCCGGGACCCCAGAGACCCAGTACTTC